These 30 T cell receptor beta chains were sequenced from one sample in a study of regulatory T cells in long-lasting Graves disease (dated by TCRdb to the early 2020s). The library was generated by multiplex PCR. TCRdb shows the sequencer as Illumina HiSeq 4000. TCR beta libraries were built with iRepertoire HTBI primers and Arm-PCR amplification of CDR3 regions. TCRdb passed the public sequencing reads through fastp at Q25 and MiXCR, retaining productive beta sequences. Rows are combined by CDR3 protein, so each entry shows the most common genes and DNA. In this sample the table shows 400,000 to 450,000 distinct CDR3 sequences, roughly a quarter of which occur a single time. The top ten constitute about 26% of the sample. What this sample's time point label stands for: persistent/refractory GD, antithyroid drugs over 5 years with positive TRAb. For both TCR sequencing and RNA sequencing, RNA was extracted from PBMCs in TRIzol.

The sequenced sample was peripheral blood mononuclear cells (PBMCs), obtained when the disease was refractory, from a patient treated with antithyroid drugs. Source of these receptors: a female donor with Graves disease.

The V and J genes are TRBV5-1 and TRBJ2-7, with TRBD2 matching over 10 bases. V lost 1 base to trimming and J lost 0 bases; unmatched junction nucleotides: 7. CDR3 length equals 17 residues. In germline, CDR1 is SGHRS, CDR2 YFSETQ. The CDR3: CASSLSLLAGNSYEQYF. The CDR3 nucleotides read TGCGCCAGCAGCTTGAGTTTACTAGCGGGGAACTCCTACGAGCAGTACTTC.

This clonotype has ten or more counts. The J gene is TRBJ2-7, the V gene TRBV11-1, with TRBD1 matching 7 bases. Germline V gives CDR1 SGHAT, CDR2 FQDESV (reference sequence). The CDR3 has 15 amino acids. V shed 5 bases and J 5 bases; nucleotides not matched to a gene: 12. The CDR3 DNA reads TGTGCCAGCAGCGTGGGGACAGCCTCAACAGACGAGCAGTACTTC. Translated: CASSVGTASTDEQYF.

This clonotype was seen repeatedly, ten times or more. The CDR3 reads CATSDPGWNTGELFF. The CDR3 DNA reads TGTGCCACCAGTGACCCTGGATGGAACACCGGGGAGCTGTTTTTT. This chain joins TRBV24-1 and TRBJ2-2, with unresolved D. V lost 4 bases, J lost 1 base, and 9 bases lay in between. This CDR3 has 15 amino acids. Germline V gene data show CDR1 as KGHDR and CDR2 as SFDVKD.

At least ten counts were recorded for this clonotype. This chain connects TRBV7-9 to TRBJ1-6; 9 bases line up with TRBD1. CDR1 SEHNR and CDR2 FQNEAQ come from the germline V gene (reference sequence). V was pared by 0 bases and J by 7 bases, with 4 bases of the junction left unmatched. This CDR3 is 16 amino acids long. The CDR3 DNA sequence: TGTGCCAGCAGCTTAGCACACGGGACAGGGAATTCACCCCTCCACTTT. It specifies CASSLAHGTGNSPLHF.

The sample holds many counts of this clonotype. The chain employs TRBV30 and TRBJ1-1; D is possibly TRBD1 (6 bases). Germline assignment: CDR1 GTSNPN and CDR2 SVGIG (reference sequence). The CDR3 covers 13 residues. V lost 3 bases, J lost 1 base, and 9 bases lay in between. The CDR3 sequence: CAWRGTSNTEAFF. The DNA of the CDR3 is TGTGCCTGGAGGGGGACATCGAACACTGAAGCTTTCTTT.

The J gene is TRBJ2-7, the V gene TRBV29-1, with D possibly matching TRBD2 (5 bases). This CDR3 comprises 16 residues. Looked up from germline, CDR1 is SQVTM and CDR2 is ANQGSEA. V was shortened by 6 bases and J by 5 bases, with 26 bases between the two germline ends. Here the CDR3 reads CSVGRYGNRLSDEQYF. The CDR3, as DNA: TGCAGCGTCGGACGGTACGGGAACAGACTATCGGACGAGCAGTACTTC.

The chain is built from TRBV20-1 and TRBJ1-2; D possibly corresponds to TRBD1 (5 bases). The V and J ends lost 5 bases and 6 bases respectively, with 13 bases between them. Germline CDR1 is DFQATT and CDR2 is SNEGSKA (reference sequence). The CDR3 contains 12 residues. The CDR3 here is CSADEGPHGYTF. CDR3 bases: TGCAGTGCTGACGAGGGGCCGCATGGCTACACCTTC.

This clonotype was recorded only once. The V call is TRBV28, the J call TRBJ2-3; 7 bases map to TRBD2. After removal of 6 bases from V and 4 bases from J, the junction contained 10 bases not matched to a gene. The CDR3 runs 15 residues. Germline V gene lookup returns CDR1 MDHEN and CDR2 SYDVKM. This chain's CDR3 is CASSRGRAIPDTQYF. The DNA of the CDR3 is TGTGCCAGCAGCCGAGGGAGGGCGATCCCAGATACGCAGTATTTT.

This clonotype appeared many times. The V and J genes are TRBV7-2 and TRBJ2-5, with D uncertain. The V and J ends lost 3 bases and 5 bases respectively, with 1 base between them. This CDR3 is 10 amino acids long. The germline V gene encodes CDR1 SGHTA and CDR2 FQGNSA. The chain's CDR3 is CASSFETQYF. The CDR3 region has the DNA TGTGCCAGCAGCTTCGAGACCCAGTACTTC. Drawing the rest from reference TRBV7-2 and TRBJ2-5, the complete variable domain is GAGVSQSPSNKVTEKGKDVELRCDPISGHTALYWYRQSLGQGLEFLIYFQGNSAPDKSGLPSDRFSAERTGGSVSTLTIQRTQQEDSAVYLCASSFETQYFGPGTRLLVL.

This clonotype occurred many times. The V and J genes are TRBV6-1 and TRBJ2-7; D is ambiguous. V lost 6 bases to trimming and J lost 2 bases, with 8 bases between them. This CDR3 spans 12 amino acids. Germline V gene data show CDR1 as MNHNS and CDR2 as SASEGT. CDR3 coding DNA: TGTGCCAGCAGACACAGTCCCTACGAGCAGTACTTC. Translation: CASRHSPYEQYF.

CDR3 residues: CASSTGPDLGTDTQYF. CDR3 DNA sequence: TGTGCCAGCTCAACCGGACCGGACCTTGGCACAGATACGCAGTATTTT. This chain links TRBV18 with TRBJ2-3; D not resolved. The CDR3 is 16 amino acids. Trimming removed 5 bases from V and 1 base from J, with 16 bases in between. The germline CDR1 and CDR2 sequences are KGHSH and LQKENI.

The chain has TRBV7-2 and TRBJ2-7; a possible D gene is TRBD2 (7 bases). The CDR3 covers 16 residues. In germline, CDR1 is SGHTA, CDR2 FQGNSA. The V end was cut by 8 bases, the J end by 1 base, with 21 bases between. The CDR3 loop reads CASGAGAPGNSYEQYF. CDR3 DNA sequence: TGTGCCAGCGGTGCGGGGGCGCCAGGGAATTCCTACGAGCAGTACTTC.

This clonotype was found a few times. The germline gene is not matched at one end of the junction; a read error may be the cause. The rearrangement joins TRBV29-1 to TRBJ2-7; TRBD1 agrees at 9 bases. Germline CDR1 SQVTM, CDR2 ANQGSEA. CDR3 length: 12 amino acids. In nucleotides, the CDR3 is TGCAGCGTGACAGGGGGTCCCTACGAGCGGTACTTC. Translation: CSVTGGPYERYF.

The chain employs TRBV7-2 and TRBJ2-2; tentatively, D is TRBD2 (7 bases). The length of the CDR3 is 16 residues. Trimming took off 5 bases at V and 0 bases at J, with 13 bases between the two ends. Germline V lookup: CDR1 SGHTA, CDR2 FQGNSA. The CDR3 here is CASSLRGGANTGELFF. The CDR3 DNA reads TGTGCCAGCAGCCTTAGGGGGGGCGCGAACACCGGGGAGCTGTTTTTT.

This clonotype was picked up many times. The chain has TRBV2 and TRBJ1-4; no clear D. The CDR3 has 13 residues. V was shortened by 4 bases and J by 7 bases, with 10 bases between the two germline ends. The germline V gene has CDR1 SNHLY and CDR2 FYNNEI. This CDR3 reads CASSGPRAEKLFF. CDR3 sequence (DNA): TGTGCCAGCAGTGGCCCACGGGCTGAAAAACTGTTTTTT.

This clonotype was counted at least ten times. The chain is built from TRBV20-1 and TRBJ1-2; the D gene is possibly TRBD1 (6 bases). Between the trimmed V and J ends, which lost 6 bases and 4 bases, there was a span of 18 bases. The CDR3 extends over 14 amino acids. Germline V lookup: CDR1 DFQATT, CDR2 SNEGSKA (reference sequence). The CDR3 DNA reads as TGCAGTGCAAGCGGGGGCAGCGATCCCTATGGCTACACCTTC. It yields the protein CSASGGSDPYGYTF.

This clonotype was detected a few times. V usage is TRBV13 and J usage is TRBJ2-5; D may be TRBD2 (6 bases). The CDR3 consists of 13 residues. Germline V gives CDR1 PRHDT, CDR2 FYEKMQ (reference sequence). V was pared by 5 bases and J by 5 bases, with 12 bases between. The CDR3 here is CASSLRGMETQYF. The CDR3 DNA reads TGTGCCAGCAGCCTCCGGGGGATGGAGACCCAGTACTTC.

This clonotype was counted only a few times. CDR3 in amino acids: CASSTTSGGRHEQYF. The CDR3 DNA follows: TGTGCCAGCAGTACCACTAGCGGGGGGAGGCACGAGCAGTACTTC. The gene calls are TRBV27 and TRBJ2-7; 12 positions agree with TRBD2. There are 15 residues in the CDR3. Trimming cost V 5 bases and J 5 bases; bases outside gene matches: 7. Looked up from germline, CDR1 is MNHEY and CDR2 is SMNVEV (reference sequence).

The gene calls are TRBV5-4 and TRBJ1-6; no clear D. V was cut by 3 bases and J by 0 bases, with 10 bases left in between. Germline lookup yields CDR1 SGHNT and CDR2 YYREEE (reference sequence). The CDR3 has 16 amino acids. The CDR3 nucleotides read TGTGCCAGCAGCTCGGACGTCAACTCCTATAATTCACCCCTCCACTTT. Translation: CASSSDVNSYNSPLHF.

This chain joins TRBV5-1 and TRBJ2-2, with D possibly called TRBD1 or TRBD2 (5 bases each). The ends were cut back, 0 bases at V and 9 bases at J, with 18 bases in the middle. CDR3 size: 16 residues. Germline lookup yields CDR1 SGHRS and CDR2 YFSETQ. The CDR3, as DNA: TGCGCCAGCAGCTTGGCCCCATGGGACGGCAGGCGGGAGCTGTTTTTT. Translating it yields CASSLAPWDGRRELFF.

This chain's CDR3 is CASSMEGGGRGYTF. CDR3 bases: TGTGCCAGTAGTATGGAAGGTGGGGGCCGAGGCTACACCTTC. The chain combines TRBV19 with TRBJ1-2, with D perhaps TRBD1 (6 bases). Germline V gene lookup returns CDR1 LNHDA and CDR2 SQIVND (reference sequence). The CDR3 runs to 14 residues. V gave up 3 bases and J gave up 8 bases, with 16 bases separating them.

This clonotype turned up a few times. CDR3 nucleotide sequence: TGTGCCAGCACGGCTACTTCGACCTACAATGAGCAGTTCTTC. It codes for CASTATSTYNEQFF. The chain links TRBV7-2 to TRBJ2-1; D gene ambiguous. Per the germline V gene, CDR1 is SGHTA and CDR2 is FQGNSA. The CDR3 loop spans 14 amino acids. Deletions cut 7 bases from V and 2 bases from J, with 12 bases between.

This clonotype was seen repeatedly, ten times or more. J is TRBJ2-5 and V is TRBV6-1, with 8 positions matching TRBD2. V gave up 2 bases and J gave up 1 base; unmatched junction bases: 6. The CDR3 consists of 16 residues. Germline assignment: CDR1 MNHNS and CDR2 SASEGT. CDR3 amino acids: CASSEWIAGTQETQYF. CDR3 in DNA: TGTGCCAGCAGTGAATGGATAGCGGGAACCCAAGAGACCCAGTACTTC.

Only a few counts were recorded for this clonotype. CDR3 sequence: CASSPRFSGTILETQYF. The CDR3 DNA sequence: TGTGCCAGCAGCCCCCGCTTTAGCGGGACCATCTTGGAGACCCAGTACTTC. This sequence joins TRBV27 and TRBJ2-5, with 8 bases matching TRBD2. Germline-derived CDR1 and CDR2 are MNHEY and SMNVEV (reference sequence). The CDR3 loop spans 17 amino acids. The V and J ends lost 6 bases and 5 bases, in that order; junction bases with no gene match: 17.

Notes on this clonotype: A read error may explain this, as a much larger clone is one base away. The chain has TRBV7-2 and TRBJ1-1; 7 nucleotides agree with TRBD1. In germline, CDR1 is SGHTA, CDR2 FQGNSA. This CDR3 comprises 13 residues. Trimming cost V 11 bases and J 3 bases; bases outside gene matches: 9. The DNA of the CDR3 is TGTGCCTGCAAGCGACAGGGAGACACTGAAGCTTTCTTT. It specifies CACKRQGDTEAFF.

The chain recombines TRBV3-1 with TRBJ2-5; maybe TRBD2 (6 bases). CDR1 LGHDT and CDR2 YNNKEL come from the germline V gene (reference sequence). With 2 bases removed from V and 4 bases from J, the gap between germline ends came to 17 bases. The CDR3 is 16 residues long. The CDR3, as DNA: TGTGCCAGCAGCCAACTTCCTCCGGGACTCCCAGAGACCCAGTACTTC. Protein product: CASSQLPPGLPETQYF.

This clonotype was observed many times. V gene TRBV7-2 combines with J gene TRBJ2-5, with TRBD1 matching over 9 bases. This CDR3 has 13 residues. V shed 4 bases, J shed 13 bases, and the junction held 10 bases outside the gene matches. Germline V lookup: CDR1 SGHTA, CDR2 FQGNSA. DNA for the CDR3: TGTGCCAGCAGCTCAGGGACAGGGCTAGTCAGGTACTTC. It yields the protein CASSSGTGLVRYF.

The J gene is TRBJ2-2, the V gene TRBV9, with D possibly matching TRBD2 (5 bases). V shed 0 bases and J shed 5 bases, with 8 bases lying between them. The germline gives CDR1 SGDLS, CDR2 YYNGEE. This CDR3 region has 14 residues. This chain's CDR3 is CASSVVRGTGELFF. The CDR3 region has the DNA TGTGCCAGCAGCGTAGTTCGGGGTACCGGGGAGCTGTTTTTT. The full variable domain, with the rest looked up from reference TRBV9 and TRBJ2-2, is DSGVTQTPKHLITATGQRVTLRCSPRSGDLSVYWYQQSLDQGLQFLIQYYNGEERAKGNILERFSAQQFPDLHSELNLSSLELGDSALYFCASSVVRGTGELFFGEGSRLTVL.

A note on this clonotype: The junction does not match germline at one end; this may be a read error. The chain has TRBV15 and TRBJ2-2, with a possible D match to TRBD2 (5 bases). Germline V gives CDR1 LNHNV, CDR2 YYDKDF (reference sequence). This CDR3 is 17 amino acids long. CDR3 sequence reads: CATSRDLAARSTGELLF. The DNA of the CDR3 is TGTGCCACCAGCAGAGATCTTGCCGCGCGATCGACCGGGGAGCTGCTTTTT.

This clonotype occurred a few times. This chain's CDR3 is CAISVDTGTVLYGYTF. DNA of the CDR3: TGTGCCATCAGTGTGGACACCGGGACAGTACTGTATGGCTACACCTTC. This chain links TRBV10-3 with TRBJ1-2, with 7 bases aligning to TRBD1. Germline CDR1 is ENHRY and CDR2 is SYGVKD. This CDR3 has 16 residues. Trimming took 4 bases from V and 5 from J; bases not matched to a gene: 13.